A selection of T cell receptor beta chains follows, all from one sample in a study of T cell responses to AZD1222 COVID-19 vaccine. The method was immunoSEQ multiplex PCR; TCRdb's version includes in-frame clones alone and lacks a portion of them. The data contain roughly 170,000 clones, 94% of them singletons. This specimen was peripheral blood, taken 28 days after the second AZD1222 dose. The receptors come from an adult who received the AZD1222 COVID-19 vaccine. Each CDR3 is given with its conserved first and last residue. Each record gives: J gene, D gene, clone size, V gene, CDR3 protein, CDR3 DNA. A D gene is named only where the DNA matches it firmly. Clone size, where shown, is once, few, many, or a class for clones that have expanded.

>TRBJ1-2|-|-|TRBV28
CASSISYGYTF
TGTGCCAGCAGTATATCCTATGGCTACACCTTC
>TRBJ2-3|TRBD2|-|TRBV5-1
CASRPGTKVYTQYF
TGCGCCAGCAGGCCCGGGACTAAGGTGTATACGCAGTATTTT
>TRBJ1-2|TRBD1|-|TRBV27
CASRQTGGGNYGYTF
TGTGCCAGCAGGCAGACAGGGGGTGGGAACTATGGCTACACCTTC
>TRBJ2-2|-|few|TRBV6-4
CASSDSGTQTGELFF
TGTGCCAGCAGTGACTCGGGGACTCAAACCGGGGAGCTGTTTTTT
>TRBJ1-6|TRBD1|-|TRBV2
CASIGQGARSPLHF
TGTGCCAGCATTGGACAGGGGGCAAGATCACCCCTCCACTTT
>TRBJ2-1|TRBD2|-|TRBV3-1/TRBV3-2
CASSQLGGTNEQFF
TGTGCCAGCAGCCAACTGGGAGGGACCAATGAGCAGTTCTTC
>TRBJ1-5|TRBD1|-|TRBV19
CASSSPGQGQGDNQPQHF
TGTGCCAGTAGTTCCCCGGGCCAGGGTCAGGGGGACAATCAGCCCCAGCATTTT
>TRBJ2-7|TRBD2|-|TRBV11-3
CASSQIAGSSYEQYF
TGTGCCAGCAGCCAAATAGCGGGCTCCTCCTACGAGCAGTACTTC
>TRBJ2-1|TRBD2|-|TRBV30
CARRGGLAGMASYNEQFF
TGTGCCCGCCGCGGTGGGCTAGCGGGAATGGCCTCCTACAATGAGCAGTTCTTC
>TRBJ1-2|-|-|TRBV5-4
CASSYETGLRGYTF
TGTGCCAGCAGCTATGAAACAGGGTTACGTGGCTACACCTTC
>TRBJ2-1|-|-|TRBV28
CASSSSGTAYNEQFF
TGTGCCAGCAGTTCAAGCGGGACAGCCTACAATGAGCAGTTCTTC
>TRBJ1-1|-|-|TRBV6-6
CASSLRPPKAFF
TGTGCCAGCAGCCTCCGACCCCCGAAAGCTTTCTTT
>TRBJ2-5|-|-|TRBV23-1
CASSQSVFGPGGPETQYF
-
>TRBJ2-7|TRBD2|-|TRBV7-6
CASSLAGEAGGKHEQYF
TGTGCCAGCAGCTTAGCTGGAGAAGCGGGGGGTAAGCACGAGCAGTACTTC
>TRBJ1-2|-|-|TRBV5-6
CASSPWVGWNYGYTF
TGTGCCAGCAGCCCTTGGGTCGGGTGGAACTATGGCTACACCTTC
>TRBJ1-4|TRBD1|-|TRBV11-3
CASSSLTGSEKLFF
TGTGCCAGCAGCTCCCTGACAGGGAGCGAGAAACTATTTTTT
>TRBJ1-6|TRBD1|-|TRBV2
CASRVDRGGLRLPNF
TGTGCCAGCAGGGTGGACAGGGGCGGATTAAGGCTCCCCAACTTT
>TRBJ2-7|-|-|TRBV2
CASSPQGSSYEQYF
TGTGCCAGCAGTCCACAGGGAAGCTCCTACGAGCAGTACTTC
>TRBJ2-7|-|-|TRBV6-5
CASSYSTGSTYEQYF
TGTGCCAGCAGTTACTCGACCGGGTCGACCTACGAGCAGTACTTC
>TRBJ2-1|-|once|TRBV7-2
CASSLAGGRLNEQFF
TGTGCCAGCAGCTTAGCGGGGGGGCGTCTCAATGAGCAGTTCTTC
>TRBJ2-2|-|-|TRBV6-5
CASRIQGLNTGELFF
TGTGCCAGCAGGATACAGGGTCTGAACACCGGGGAGCTGTTTTTT
>TRBJ1-1|TRBD1|-|TRBV5-6
CASSLQGMAAFF
TGTGCCAGCAGCTTACAGGGGATGGCAGCTTTCTTT
>TRBJ1-1|TRBD1|-|TRBV6-5
CASFFGTGYTEAFF
TGTGCCAGCTTTTTCGGGACAGGGTACACTGAAGCTTTCTTT
>TRBJ1-5|-|-|TRBV2
CASSAFRGSNQPQHF
TGTGCCAGCAGTGCATTTCGGGGGTCCAATCAGCCCCAGCATTTT
>TRBJ1-1|-|-|TRBV3-1/TRBV3-2
CASSQGGRQYTEAFF
TGTGCCAGCAGCCAGGGGGGACGGCAGTACACTGAAGCTTTCTTT
>TRBJ1-4|-|once|TRBV4-1
CASSQVGGRKNEKLFF
TGCGCCAGCAGCCAAGTTGGGGGCCGCAAGAATGAAAAACTGTTTTTT
>TRBJ1-4|-|-|TRBV29-1
CSVWDIGEKLFF
TGCAGCGTTTGGGATATCGGTGAAAAACTGTTTTTT
>TRBJ2-5|-|-|TRBV19
CASSIDRGGKTQYF
TGTGCCAGTAGTATCGACAGGGGAGGGAAGACCCAGTACTTC
>TRBJ2-7|-|-|TRBV19
CASSMSLTSEQYF
TGTGCCAGTAGTATGTCCCTGACGAGCGAGCAGTACTTC
>TRBJ1-4|TRBD1|-|TRBV5-1
CASSRGTENEKLFF
TGCGCCAGCAGCCGAGGGACAGAAAATGAAAAACTGTTTTTT
>TRBJ1-6|TRBD1|-|TRBV19
CASSSSGGANSPLHF
TGTGCCAGTAGTTCATCAGGGGGCGCAAATTCACCCCTCCACTTT
>TRBJ1-2|-|few|TRBV28
CASRLTDTRGHGYTF
TGTGCCAGCAGACTGACAGATACGCGAGGTCATGGCTACACCTTC
>TRBJ2-4|TRBD1|-|TRBV2
CASSQDRGGNIQYF
TGTGCCAGCAGTCAGGACAGGGGGGGAAACATTCAGTACTTC
>TRBJ2-7|-|-|TRBV12-3/TRBV12-4
CASSGGAYEQYF
TGTGCCAGCAGCGGGGGAGCCTACGAGCAGTACTTC
>TRBJ1-2|-|-|TRBV19
CASSRQTSSSTGYGYTF
TGTGCCAGTAGTAGGCAAACTTCCTCTTCGACGGGGTACGGCTACACCTTC
>TRBJ1-1|-|-|TRBV12-5
CASGLVGRAVLQGEAFF
TGTGCTAGTGGTTTGGTAGGCAGGGCAGTCCTGCAGGGTGAAGCTTTCTTT
>TRBJ1-4|-|-|TRBV18
CASSPGLGPNEKLFF
TGTGCCAGCTCACCTGGGCTCGGGCCTAATGAAAAACTGTTTTTT
>TRBJ2-1|TRBD2|-|TRBV6-1
CASSEAPGGGQDEQFF
TGTGCCAGCAGTGAAGCTCCCGGCGGGGGTCAGGATGAGCAGTTCTTC
>TRBJ2-7|-|-|TRBV5-5
CASSLVGTEGRIRF
TGTGCCAGCAGCTTGGTTGGGACAGAAGGGAGGATAAGGTTC
>TRBJ2-7|-|-|TRBV3-1/TRBV3-2
CASSQVSYEQYF
TGTGCCAGCAGCCAAGTGAGTTACGAGCAGTACTTC